A selection of T cell receptor beta chains follows, all from one sample in a study of molecular identifiers for immune sequencing clone quantification. TCRdb analysed the PCR reads with MiXCR anew, one entry per CDR3 protein. The data show about 500,000 distinct CDR3 sequences, roughly 26% seen once. Sequenced: naive CD8+ T cells from blood, with Jurkat cell RNA spiked in. Receptor source: a human donor in good health. Some libraries in this study had Jurkat cell RNA spiked in. CDR3s leave out the opening cysteine and the closing phenylalanine or tryptophan.

>TRBJ2-7|TRBV13
ASSDKGTSVNYEQY
>TRBJ2-5|TRBV4-3
ASSQENQGYQETQY
>TRBJ2-7|TRBV19
ASSRDTGASHEQY
>TRBJ2-7|TRBV19
ASSPGSYYEQY
>TRBJ2-5|TRBV11-2
TSSPDFQETQY
>TRBJ2-3|TRBV6-4
ASSDCGTACTDTQY
>TRBJ1-1|TRBV7-9
ASSRVDTEAF
>TRBJ2-3|TRBV12-3/TRBV12-4
ASSRAGDGTDTQY
>TRBJ2-3|TRBV6-6
ASSSSGTDTDTQY
>TRBJ1-5|TRBV2
ASSGVAEGADRGNQPQH
>TRBJ1-2|TRBV9
ASSAGPKPNYGYT
>TRBJ2-3|TRBV7-9
ASSAPSTDTQY